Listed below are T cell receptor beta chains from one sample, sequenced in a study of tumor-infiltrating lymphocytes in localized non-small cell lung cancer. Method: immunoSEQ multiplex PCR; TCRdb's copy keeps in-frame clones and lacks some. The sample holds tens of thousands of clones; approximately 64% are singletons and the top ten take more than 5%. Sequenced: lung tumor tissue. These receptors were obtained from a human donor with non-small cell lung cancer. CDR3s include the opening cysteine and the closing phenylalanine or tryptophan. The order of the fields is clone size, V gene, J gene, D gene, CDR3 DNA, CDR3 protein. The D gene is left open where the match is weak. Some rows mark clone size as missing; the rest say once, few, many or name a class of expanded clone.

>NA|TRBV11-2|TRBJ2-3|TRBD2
TGTGCCAGCAGCTTAGGGGGGCGGGAGGTGGATACGCAGTATTTT
CASSLGGREVDTQYF
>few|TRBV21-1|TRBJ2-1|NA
TGTGCCAGCAGCAAAGGGACCGACAGGGGTGTGTACAATGAGCAGTTCTTC
CASSKGTDRGVYNEQFF
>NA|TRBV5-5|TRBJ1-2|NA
TGTGCCAGCAGCTCAACTCCGGCCCTGGGCTATGGCTACACCTTC
CASSSTPALGYGYTF
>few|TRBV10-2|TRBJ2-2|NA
TGCGCCAGCAGTGTCGTGGGGACTGGGGAGCTGTTTTTT
CASSVVGTGELFF
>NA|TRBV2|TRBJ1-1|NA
TGTGCCAGCAGTGGGGTGGGGATGAACACTGAAGCTTTCTTT
CASSGVGMNTEAFF
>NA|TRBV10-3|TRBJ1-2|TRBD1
TGTGCCATCAGATCGACAGGGGAAGCTAACTATGGCTACACCTTC
CAIRSTGEANYGYTF
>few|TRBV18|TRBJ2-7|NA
TGTGCCAGCTCAGAGGGGGTTTCCCCCTACGAGCAGTACTTC
CASSEGVSPYEQYF
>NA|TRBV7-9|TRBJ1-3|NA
TGTGCCAGCAGCTTACCATTAGGGATTGGTGGAAACACCATATATTTT
CASSLPLGIGGNTIYF
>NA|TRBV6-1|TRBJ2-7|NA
TGTGCCAGCAGTGACCGCTACGAGCAGTACTTC
CASSDRYEQYF
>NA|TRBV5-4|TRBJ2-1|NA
TGTGCCAGCAGCCGCCGGGACACCCAGTATGAGCAGTTCTTC
CASSRRDTQYEQFF
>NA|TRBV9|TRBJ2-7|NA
TGTGCCAGCAGCGTGCTGAATACCCCCCCTACCTGGGAGCAGTACTTC
CASSVLNTPPTWEQYF
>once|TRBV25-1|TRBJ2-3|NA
TGTGCCAGCAGTGACCATAGGCGGGATACGCAGTATTTT
CASSDHRRDTQYF
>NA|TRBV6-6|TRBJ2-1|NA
TGTGCCAGCAGACCGGGACTCGACCGGGGTGAGCAGTTCTTC
CASRPGLDRGEQFF
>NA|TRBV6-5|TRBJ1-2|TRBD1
TGTGCCAGCAGTCCATCCGGGACAGGGGGAAAGTTCACCTTC
CASSPSGTGGKFTF
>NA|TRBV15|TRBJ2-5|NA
TGTGCCACCAGCATGGGAGAGACCCAGTACTTC
CATSMGETQYF
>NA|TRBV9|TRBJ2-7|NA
TGTGCCAGCAGCCCATCCATGGACAGCTACGAGCAGTACTTC
CASSPSMDSYEQYF
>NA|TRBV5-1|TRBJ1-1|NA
TGCGCCAGCAGCTCGGCCCCGGACACTGAAGCTTTCTTT
CASSSAPDTEAFF
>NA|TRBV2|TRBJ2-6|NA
TGTGCCAGCAGCCGAATCAGCTCTGGGGCCAACGTCCTGACTTTC
CASSRISSGANVLTF
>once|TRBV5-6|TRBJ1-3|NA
TGTGCCAGCAGCTTCCCGACAGCCTCTGGAAACACCATATATTTT
CASSFPTASGNTIYF
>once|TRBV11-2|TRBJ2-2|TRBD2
TGTGCCAGCAGCTTAGCCGGGACTAGCGGGAGGGCCAGGACCGGGGAGCTGTTTTTT
CASSLAGTSGRARTGELFF
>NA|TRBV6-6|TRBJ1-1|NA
TGTGCCAGCAGTAAAGGGGGAGAAGCTTTCTTT
CASSKGGEAFF
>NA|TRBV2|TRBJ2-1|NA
TGTGCCAGCAGTGAGGGGCGTAGCTCCTACAATGAGCAGTTCTTC
CASSEGRSSYNEQFF
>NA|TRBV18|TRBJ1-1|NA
TGTGCCAGCTCACCGCAGATGAACACTGAAGCTTTCTTT
CASSPQMNTEAFF
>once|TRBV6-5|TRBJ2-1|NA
TGTGCCAGCAGAGTCGGGACTCTCTCCTACAATGAGCAGTTCTTC
CASRVGTLSYNEQFF
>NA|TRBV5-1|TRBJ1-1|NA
TGCGCCAGCAGTCGCCACACAGGGAGTGACACTGAAGCTTTCTTT
CASSRHTGSDTEAFF
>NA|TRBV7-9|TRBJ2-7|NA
TGTGCCAGCAGCCCCTCGGGGCACGAGCAGTACTTC
CASSPSGHEQYF
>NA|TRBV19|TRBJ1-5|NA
TGTGCCAGTAGTATAGGGGAGGGACACGGCAATCAGCCCCAGCATTTT
CASSIGEGHGNQPQHF
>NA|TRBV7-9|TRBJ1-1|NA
TGTGCCAGCAGCTGGGGTGCACTTCCGCAAAACACTGAAGCTTTCTTT
CASSWGALPQNTEAFF
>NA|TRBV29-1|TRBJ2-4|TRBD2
TGCAGCGTTGGCGGAGGACTAGCGGGAGGGCCTTCCATTCAGTACTTC
CSVGGGLAGGPSIQYF
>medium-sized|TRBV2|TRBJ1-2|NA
TGTGCCAGCAGGGAGAGGGTCGGAGGCTACACCTTC
CASRERVGGYTF
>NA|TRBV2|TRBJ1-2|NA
TGTGCCAGCAGGCCGGATAATCATGGCTACACCTTC
CASRPDNHGYTF
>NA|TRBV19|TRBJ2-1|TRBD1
TGTGCCAGTATCAGACAGGGGAGCTCCTACAATGAGCAGTTCTTC
CASIRQGSSYNEQFF
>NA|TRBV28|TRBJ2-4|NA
TGTGCCAGCAGTTTAGTTGGAGCAGCCATTCAGTACTTC
CASSLVGAAIQYF
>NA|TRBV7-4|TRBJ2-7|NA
TGTGCCAGCAGCCGAAGATACGAGCAGTACTTC
CASSRRYEQYF
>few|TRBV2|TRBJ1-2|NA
TGTGCCAGCAGCTCGGGGCCGAACTATGGCTACACCTTC
CASSSGPNYGYTF
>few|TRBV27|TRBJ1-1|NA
TGTGCCAGCACCTCCCCGGGGCGCCGGACTGAAGCTTTCTTT
CASTSPGRRTEAFF
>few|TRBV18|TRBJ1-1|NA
TGTGCCAGCTCACTCGGTACAGTTGAAGCTTTCTTT
CASSLGTVEAFF
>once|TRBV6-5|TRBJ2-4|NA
TGTGCCAGCAGTTCCCCAAGGGATGGAGCCAAAAACATTCAGTACTTC
CASSSPRDGAKNIQYF
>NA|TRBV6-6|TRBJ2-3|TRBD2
TGTGCCAGCAGTCAGGGCTCGGGGGGGGATACGCAGTATTTT
CASSQGSGGDTQYF
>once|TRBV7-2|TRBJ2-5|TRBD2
TGTGCCAGCAGCCAACTAGCGGGCCGAGGGACCCAGTACTTC
CASSQLAGRGTQYF
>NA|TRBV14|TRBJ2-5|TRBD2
TGTGCCAGCAGCCAAAGACTTTCTTGGGAGGGCACGGAGACCCAGTACTTC
CASSQRLSWEGTETQYF
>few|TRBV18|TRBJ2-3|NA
TGTGCCAGCTCACCTGAGCGGGCCGCAGATACGCAGTATTTT
CASSPERAADTQYF
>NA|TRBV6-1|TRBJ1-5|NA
TGTGCCAGCAGTGAAGCATTAGGGAGACGCAATCAGCCCCAGCATTTT
CASSEALGRRNQPQHF
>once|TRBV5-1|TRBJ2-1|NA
TGCGCCAGCAGCGTGGGGACACAGACCTACAATGAGCAGTTCTTC
CASSVGTQTYNEQFF
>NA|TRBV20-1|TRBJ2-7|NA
TGCAGTGCTAGATTAAACTACGAGCAGTACTTC
CSARLNYEQYF
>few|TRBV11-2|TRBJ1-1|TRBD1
TGTGCCAGCAGCTTCGGGGGGGGGACAGGGAACACTGAAGCTTTCTTT
CASSFGGGTGNTEAFF
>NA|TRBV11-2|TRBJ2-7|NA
TGTGCCAGCAGCTCTCAACCTTACGAGCAGTACTTC
CASSSQPYEQYF
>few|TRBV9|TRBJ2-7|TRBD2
TGTGCCAGCAGCGCATCGGGTGCGGGAGGGCGGAGGGAGCAGTACTTC
CASSASGAGGRREQYF
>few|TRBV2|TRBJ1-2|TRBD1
TGTGCCAGCAGTGAAGACCTGGACAGGGGTGGCTACACCTTC
CASSEDLDRGGYTF
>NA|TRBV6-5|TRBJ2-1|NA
TGTGCCAGCAGTCAACAGTTCAATGAGCAGTTCTTC
CASSQQFNEQFF
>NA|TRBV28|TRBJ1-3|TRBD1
TGTGCCAGCAGTTTCGCAGGGGGCCTCTCTGGAAACACCATATATTTT
CASSFAGGLSGNTIYF
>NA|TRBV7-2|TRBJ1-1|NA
TGTGCCAGCAGCTTATCTGCTAACACTGAAGCTTTCTTT
CASSLSANTEAFF
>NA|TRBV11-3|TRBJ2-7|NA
TGTGCCAGCAGCTTACAGGACAGTTTGATATACGAGCAGTACTTC
CASSLQDSLIYEQYF
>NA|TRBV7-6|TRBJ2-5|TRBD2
TGTGCCAGCACCCGCCGAGCGGGAGATGAGACCCAGTACTTC
CASTRRAGDETQYF
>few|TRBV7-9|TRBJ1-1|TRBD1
TGTGCCAGCACCATACAGGGGGCTGACACTGAAGCTTTCTTT
CASTIQGADTEAFF
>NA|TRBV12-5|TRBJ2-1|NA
TGTGCTAGTGGTTTGTTACGTACAGCTACTTACAATGAGCAGTTCTTC
CASGLLRTATYNEQFF
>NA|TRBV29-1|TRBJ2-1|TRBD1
TGCAGCGTATTCCCGGGACAGGGGTACAATGAGCAGTTCTTC
CSVFPGQGYNEQFF
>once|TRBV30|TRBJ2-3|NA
TGTGCCTGGAGTCCAGGGGCAGATACGCAGTATTTT
CAWSPGADTQYF
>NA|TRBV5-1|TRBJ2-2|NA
TGCGCCAGCAGCCCCCACAGGGACCCCTCCACCGGGGAGCTGTTTTTT
CASSPHRDPSTGELFF
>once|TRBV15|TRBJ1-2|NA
TGTGCCACCAGCAGAGTGAGCAGGGACCCAAGGGGCTACACCTTC
CATSRVSRDPRGYTF